The clone carrying this TCR beta chain has only a few counts. The antigen remains undetermined. This sample is drawn from a study of tumour-infiltrating T cells in Burkitt lymphoma. In the study overall: The Burkitt lymphoma cohort spanned all epidemiological subtypes. Productive clonality predicted overall and progression-free survival.

General study points: Public clonotypes, several, appeared across numerous Burkitt lymphoma patients.

TCRdb keeps only in-frame clones here, not all; method: immunoSEQ multiplex PCR. The table includes 2,000 to 2,500 clones, roughly 15% detected once. The sequenced material came from tumor tissue from a relapse. This TCR derives from a human donor with relapsed Burkitt lymphoma.

This CDR3 is CASSLISGRIGELFF. The CDR3 nucleotides are TGTGCCAGCAGCTTAATTAGCGGGAGGATCGGGGAGCTGTTTTTT. The genes are TRBV7-9 and TRBJ2-2; 10 bases line up with TRBD2. The CDR3 has 15 residues. V lost 2 bases and J lost 7; bases outside the gene matches: 4. Germline loops: CDR1 SEHNR, CDR2 FQNEAQ (reference sequence).